The sequence of this T cell receptor beta chain was determined in a study of T cell clones after liver transplantation. Study background: Liver transplant recipients had immunosuppression withdrawal attempted within 2 years. Points from the study as a whole: Post-transplant, graft-donor-reactive CD4 TCRbeta sequences in blood dropped significantly in most of the 8 subjects.

Germline V lookup: CDR1 SGHAT, CDR2 FQNNGV. The germline V and J ends were trimmed by 7 bases and 1 base, with 16 bases remaining between them. The CDR3 extends over 15 amino acids. This clone came up a few times. What it binds is not known. Profiled with immunoSEQ multiplex PCR; TCRdb holds only in-frame clones, not every one. The table records 77,000 or so clones, 80% of them present only once. The sequence was obtained from a human patient who received a liver transplant. Among the T cells, some may be from the graft donor. The sequencing used CD4+ T cells from blood, collected 12 months after liver transplant. The chain uses TRBV11-2 and TRBJ1-1; D remains ambiguous. Written as DNA, the CDR3 is TGTGCCAGCACGCTTAGATTCGCCGGGAACACTGAAGCTTTCTTT. Its translation: CASTLRFAGNTEAFF.